Shown below are 4 T cell receptor beta chains from a single sample sequenced in a study of blood T cell repertoires in COVID-19. Assay used: immunoSEQ multiplex PCR; TCRdb lists only in-frame clones, some missing. The sample shows 200,000 to 250,000 clones, 65% to 90% of them seen only once. Sequencing input: peripheral blood. These receptors were taken from a human donor in a cohort sampled during active COVID-19.

CDR3 sequence reads: CASSSPGTGGGYTF. CDR3 DNA sequence: TGTGCCAGTAGTTCCCCCGGGACAGGTGGGGGCTACACCTTC. This chain uses TRBV19 with TRBJ1-2; 8 nucleotides match TRBD1. Germline lookup yields CDR1 LNHDA and CDR2 SQIVND (reference sequence). The junction had 10 bases not matched to a gene; V was cut back by 5 bases and J by 8 bases. This CDR3 region has 14 residues.

V and J are TRBV5-1 and TRBJ2-5; D gene unclear. This CDR3 region has 13 residues. V was cut by 0 bases and J by 9 bases, with 12 bases left in between. The germline V gene encodes CDR1 SGHRS and CDR2 YFSETQ. CDR3 nucleotides: TGCGCCAGCAGCTTGGCTACCCACCTGGCCCAGTACTTC. Its protein product is CASSLATHLAQYF.

The J gene is TRBJ1-1, the V gene TRBV5-6, with unresolved D. Trimming removed 2 bases from V and 6 bases from J, with 11 bases in between. CDR3 length: 13 residues. Looked up from germline, CDR1 is SGHDT and CDR2 is YYEEEE. CDR3 in DNA: TGTGCCAGCAGCTTTAAACAGTTCTCTGAAGCTTTCTTT. Translated, it gives CASSFKQFSEAFF.

Worth noting for this clone: Germline and junction disagree at one end, which may indicate a read error. The chain recombines TRBV7-2 with TRBJ2-5; TRBD2 agrees at 14 bases. Germline-derived CDR1 and CDR2 are SGHTA and FQGNSA. CDR3 length: 15 amino acids. The CDR3 DNA is TGTGCCAGCAGCTTAGTCCTCGGGACTAGCGGGAGTCAACACTTC. This sequence encodes CASSLVLGTSGSQHF.